One sample yielded the 17 T cell receptor beta chains listed below, sequenced in a study of shared clonotypes between healthy human individuals. The table came from immunoSEQ multiplex PCR; TCRdb's copy has only in-frame clones and leaves some out. This table has approximately 1.1 million clones, around 78% appearing once. The material sequenced was memory CD4+ T cells from PBMCs. This sample's subset: CD45RA-negative fraction. Receptors originate from a young man in good health. Some clones in this sample may be carry-over from other donors' samples.

This chain connects TRBV6-1 to TRBJ1-2; D is perhaps TRBD1 (5 bases). V was shortened by 8 bases and J by 8 bases, with 18 bases between the two germline ends. Germline CDR1 MNHNS, CDR2 SASEGT. The CDR3 extends over 13 amino acids. CDR3 nucleotides: TGTGCCAGCGGGATGGGGGGACGTCGAGGCTACACCTTC. Its protein is CASGMGGRRGYTF.

The chain links TRBV29-1 to TRBJ1-1; perhaps TRBD1 as D (6 bases). Germline-derived CDR1 and CDR2 are SQVTM and ANQGSEA. Trimming removed 7 bases at V and 3 bases at J, with 30 bases between. The CDR3 contains 18 residues. In nucleotides, the CDR3 is TGCAGCGCTAGGACAGCGAACCCCCAGAGCGGGCTAGACACTGAAGCTTTCTTT. Translated, it gives CSARTANPQSGLDTEAFF.

The chain is built from TRBV23-1 and TRBJ2-7; the match to TRBD2 covers 11 bases. TRBV23-1 is designated an ORF whose function remains uncertain. V lost 2 bases and J lost 5; bases outside the gene matches: 5. The length of the CDR3 is 15 residues. CDR3 sequence reads: CASSQTSGSFDEQYF. The CDR3 nucleotides are TGCGCCAGCAGTCAAACTAGCGGGAGTTTCGACGAGCAGTACTTC.

The V call is TRBV13, the J call TRBJ2-2, with 8 bases lining up with TRBD1. CDR1 is PRHDT, CDR2 FYEKMQ, per germline (reference sequence). This CDR3 is 17 amino acids long. V shed 5 bases, J shed 3 bases, and the junction held 11 bases outside the gene matches. This CDR3 reads CASSLKEGRGHTGELFF. The CDR3, as DNA: TGTGCCAGCAGCCTAAAGGAGGGCAGGGGGCACACCGGGGAGCTGTTTTTT.

J is TRBJ2-4 and V is TRBV5-1; tentative D call: TRBD2 (5 bases). Germline CDR1 reads SGHRS; CDR2 reads YFSETQ. CDR3 length: 13 amino acids. Trimming took 2 bases from V and 12 from J, leaving 15 bases between them. The CDR3, as DNA: TGCGCCAGCAGCTTAGTCGGGATGTCCGGTCAGTACTTC. This translates into CASSLVGMSGQYF.

V usage is TRBV7-9 and J usage is TRBJ2-7; 14 bases align to TRBD2. This CDR3 contains 16 residues. The ends lost 3 bases at V and 5 bases at J; junction bases unmatched: 6. Germline loops: CDR1 SEHNR, CDR2 FQNEAQ (reference sequence). The CDR3 protein is CASSLTGGLAGDEQYF. CDR3 DNA sequence: TGTGCCAGCAGCTTGACGGGGGGACTAGCGGGAGACGAGCAGTACTTC.

The rearrangement joins TRBV5-4 to TRBJ2-2, with D perhaps matching TRBD1 (6 bases). The CDR3 has 15 amino acids. The V gene's germline CDR1 is SGHNT and CDR2 YYREEE (reference sequence). Trimming removed 4 bases at V and 1 base at J, with 11 bases between. DNA for the CDR3: TGTGCCAGCAGCCCTCAGGGGTTGAACACCGGGGAGCTGTTTTTT. Translated, it gives CASSPQGLNTGELFF. The full variable domain, completed using reference TRBV5-4 and TRBJ2-2, is ETGVTQSPTHLIKTRGQQVTLRCSSQSGHNTVSWYQQALGQGPQFIFQYYREEENGRGNFPPRFSGLQFPNYSSELNVNALELDDSALYLCASSPQGLNTGELFFGEGSRLTVL.

The rearrangement joins TRBV29-1 to TRBJ2-5, with D perhaps matching TRBD1 (5 bases). Germline V gives CDR1 SQVTM, CDR2 ANQGSEA. The CDR3 has 12 residues. Between the trimmed V and J ends, which lost 5 bases and 5 bases, there was a span of 12 bases. The CDR3 DNA is TGCAGCGTTAGACCCCCAGGGGAGACCCAGTACTTC. Translated: CSVRPPGETQYF.

About this clone: Just one base apart from a much larger clone, this may be a read error. The sample holds other DNA sequences that translate to the same CDR3. The genes are TRBV5-1 and TRBJ1-5, with D perhaps matching TRBD1 (6 bases). The V gene's germline CDR1 is SGHRS and CDR2 YFSETQ. This CDR3 contains 14 residues. V shed 0 bases and J shed 4 bases, with 8 bases lying between them. CDR3: CASSLGTANQPQHF. CDR3 nucleotides: TGCGCCAGCAGCTTGGGGACAGCAAATCAGCCCCAGCATTTT.

The V call is TRBV2, the J call TRBJ1-1; 10 nucleotides line up with TRBD1. The CDR3 is made up of 15 amino acids. CDR1 and CDR2 (germline): SNHLY, FYNNEI. The ends lost 5 bases at V and 1 base at J; junction bases unmatched: 4. CDR3: CASSWGQGRNTEAFF. DNA of the CDR3: TGTGCCAGCAGTTGGGGACAGGGGCGGAACACTGAAGCTTTCTTT.

The chain carries TRBV11-2 and TRBJ2-3; 11 bases fit TRBD2. Trimming at V came to 1 base and at J to 2 bases, leaving 8 bases not matched to a gene. The CDR3 extends over 18 amino acids. The V gene's germline CDR1 is SGHAT and CDR2 FQNNGV. This CDR3 reads CASSLVAGGLGVTDTQYF. The CDR3 DNA follows: TGTGCCAGCAGCTTAGTAGCGGGAGGGCTAGGGGTCACAGATACGCAGTATTTT.

This chain joins TRBV27 and TRBJ2-3, with D uncertain. The CDR3 contains 16 residues. Trimming shortened V by 6 bases and J by 1 base, and 17 bases separated the two germline ends. CDR1 is MNHEY and CDR2 is SMNVEV in the germline V gene (reference sequence). DNA of the CDR3: TGTGCCAGCAGCCCAATCAACCCCTTTGGCACAGATACGCAGTATTTT. It yields the protein CASSPINPFGTDTQYF.

This chain uses TRBV10-3 with TRBJ1-5, with D unclear. Trimming shortened V by 2 bases and J by 3 bases, and 11 bases separated the two germline ends. CDR1 is ENHRY and CDR2 is SYGVKD in the germline V gene. CDR3 size: 15 residues. In nucleotides, the CDR3 is TGTGCCATCAGTGAGGGACCAGAGTACAATCAGCCCCAGCATTTT. The encoded protein is CAISEGPEYNQPQHF.

V gene TRBV28 combines with J gene TRBJ2-6; D unclear. V was shortened by 7 bases and J by 0 bases, with 10 bases between the two germline ends. The CDR3 spans 15 residues. Germline V lookup: CDR1 MDHEN, CDR2 SYDVKM. CDR3 in DNA: TGTGCCAGCACTCAACCGGGCTCTGGGGCCAACGTCCTGACTTTC. Its translation: CASTQPGSGANVLTF.

The chain combines TRBV11-2 with TRBJ1-5; D gene uncertain. Deletions cut 5 bases from V and 3 bases from J, with 11 bases between. Germline CDR1 SGHAT, CDR2 FQNNGV. The CDR3 is made up of 14 amino acids. CDR3 coding DNA: TGTGCCAGCAGCCCCGGACTTAACAATCAGCCCCAGCATTTT. Its protein is CASSPGLNNQPQHF.

This clone was counted between two and nine times. V and J are TRBV4-3 and TRBJ1-6, with a tentative D call TRBD1 (5 bases). CDR1 and CDR2 (germline): LGHNA, YSLEER. The V gene lost 1 base and the J gene lost 8 bases, with 12 bases spanning the gap. This CDR3 region has 15 residues. The CDR3 loop reads CASSQVQGRDSPLHF. The CDR3 bases are TGCGCCAGCAGCCAAGTCCAGGGCCGGGATTCACCCCTCCACTTT.

The J gene is TRBJ2-1, the V gene TRBV4-1; weak D call: TRBD2 (5 bases). Germline CDR1 MGHRA, CDR2 YSYEKL. The length of the CDR3 is 17 residues. Trimming left V 4 bases short and J 0 bases short, with 16 bases between. CDR3 in DNA: TGCGCCAGCAGCCGTGGACTTAGCTGGAGCTCCTACAATGAGCAGTTCTTC. Translating it yields CASSRGLSWSSYNEQFF.